Listed here is a single T cell receptor (beta chain). Its target is unknown. Some clones are missing from TCRdb's copy, which holds only in-frame ones; the method was immunoSEQ multiplex PCR. The sample holds 300,000 to 400,000 clones, 92% seen once. V was cut by 3 bases and J by 0 bases, with 8 bases left in between. CDR1 SGHTA and CDR2 FQGNSA come from the germline V gene. This CDR3 comprises 15 residues. The data were taken from a study of Ad26.COV2.S vaccination and SARS-CoV-2 variants. Whole-study results and caveats: Placebo recipients and vaccine recipients were similar in non-spike TCR breadth.

The sequencing here drew on peripheral blood, taken after recovery from COVID-19. This rearrangement joins TRBV7-2 to TRBJ2-2; D ambiguous. This TCR was sampled from a human donor who had recovered from COVID-19. CDR3 sequence: CASSFRLTNTGELFF. CDR3 DNA: TGTGCCAGCAGCTTTCGGCTTACGAACACCGGGGAGCTGTTTTTT.